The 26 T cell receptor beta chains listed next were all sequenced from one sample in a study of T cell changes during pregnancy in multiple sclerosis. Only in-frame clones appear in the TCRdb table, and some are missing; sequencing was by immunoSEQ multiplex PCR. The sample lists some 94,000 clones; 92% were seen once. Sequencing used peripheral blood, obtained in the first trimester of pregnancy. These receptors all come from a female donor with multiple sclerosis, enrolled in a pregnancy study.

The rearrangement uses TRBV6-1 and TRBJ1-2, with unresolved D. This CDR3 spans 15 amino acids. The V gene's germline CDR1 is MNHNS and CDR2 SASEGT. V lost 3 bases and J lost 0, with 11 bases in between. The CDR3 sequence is CASSERRPTNYGYTF. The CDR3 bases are TGTGCCAGCAGTGAGAGGAGACCGACTAACTATGGCTACACCTTC.

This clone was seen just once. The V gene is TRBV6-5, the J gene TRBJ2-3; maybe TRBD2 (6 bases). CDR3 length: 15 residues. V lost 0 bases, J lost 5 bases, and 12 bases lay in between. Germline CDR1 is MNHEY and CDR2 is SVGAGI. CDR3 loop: CASSYSTGAVDTQYF. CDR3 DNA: TGTGCCAGCAGTTACTCGACGGGAGCGGTAGATACGCAGTATTTT.

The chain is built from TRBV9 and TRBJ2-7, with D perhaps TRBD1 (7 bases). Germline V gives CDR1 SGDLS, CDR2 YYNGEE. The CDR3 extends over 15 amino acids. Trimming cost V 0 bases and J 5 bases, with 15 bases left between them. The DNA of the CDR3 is TGTGCCAGCAGCGTAGAACCAGGGGGGTACCACGAGCAGTACTTC. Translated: CASSVEPGGYHEQYF.

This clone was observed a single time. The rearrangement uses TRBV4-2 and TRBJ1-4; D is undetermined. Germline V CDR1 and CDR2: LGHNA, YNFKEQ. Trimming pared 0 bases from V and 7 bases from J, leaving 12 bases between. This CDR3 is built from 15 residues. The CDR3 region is CASSQDGGRGEKLFF. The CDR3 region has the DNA TGTGCCAGCAGCCAAGATGGCGGAAGAGGTGAAAAACTGTTTTTT.

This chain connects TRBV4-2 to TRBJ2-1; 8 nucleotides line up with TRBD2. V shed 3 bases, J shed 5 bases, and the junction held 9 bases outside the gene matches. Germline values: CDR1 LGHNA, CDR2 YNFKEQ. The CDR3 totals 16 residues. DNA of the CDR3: TGTGCCAGCAGCCATGTCGCGGGAGGAGGGGACAATGAGCAGTTCTTC. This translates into CASSHVAGGGDNEQFF.

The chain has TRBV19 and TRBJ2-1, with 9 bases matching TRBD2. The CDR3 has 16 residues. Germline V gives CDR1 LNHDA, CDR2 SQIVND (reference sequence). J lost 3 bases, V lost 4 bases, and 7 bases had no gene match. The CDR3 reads CASSKGVTSGYNEQFF. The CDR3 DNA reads TGTGCCAGTAGTAAGGGAGTGACTAGCGGCTACAATGAGCAGTTCTTC.

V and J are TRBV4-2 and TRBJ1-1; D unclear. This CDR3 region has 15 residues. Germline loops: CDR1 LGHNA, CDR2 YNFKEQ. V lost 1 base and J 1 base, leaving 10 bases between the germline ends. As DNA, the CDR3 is TGTGCCAGCAGCCAAGGAGACATGAAGAACACTGAAGCTTTCTTT. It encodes CASSQGDMKNTEAFF.

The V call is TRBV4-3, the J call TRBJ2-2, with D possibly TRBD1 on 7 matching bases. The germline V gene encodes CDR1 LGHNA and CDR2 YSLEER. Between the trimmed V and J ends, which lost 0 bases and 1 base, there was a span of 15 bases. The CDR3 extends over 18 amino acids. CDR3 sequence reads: CASSQDQGGTLNTGELFF. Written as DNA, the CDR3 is TGCGCCAGCAGCCAAGATCAGGGGGGAACCCTGAACACCGGGGAGCTGTTTTTT.

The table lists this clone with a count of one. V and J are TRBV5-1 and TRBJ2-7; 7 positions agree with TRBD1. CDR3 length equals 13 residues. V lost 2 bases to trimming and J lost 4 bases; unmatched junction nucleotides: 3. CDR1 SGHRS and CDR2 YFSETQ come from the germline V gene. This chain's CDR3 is CASSFGQAYEQYF. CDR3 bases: TGCGCCAGCAGCTTTGGACAGGCTTACGAGCAGTACTTC.

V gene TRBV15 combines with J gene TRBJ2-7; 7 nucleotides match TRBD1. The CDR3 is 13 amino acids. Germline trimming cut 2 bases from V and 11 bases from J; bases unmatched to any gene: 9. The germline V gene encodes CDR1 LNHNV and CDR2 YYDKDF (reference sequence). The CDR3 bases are TGTGCCACCAGCAGAACCGGGACAGAATCCAAGTACTTC. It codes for CATSRTGTESKYF.

This CDR3 is CASSLGGEGYTF. CDR3 DNA: TGTGCCAGCAGTTTGGGGGGAGAGGGCTACACCTTC. This chain joins TRBV28 and TRBJ1-2; the D gene is possibly TRBD1 (5 bases). CDR1 is MDHEN and CDR2 is SYDVKM in the germline V gene. Trimming stripped 3 bases from V and 8 bases from J, with 10 bases between. The CDR3 is made up of 12 amino acids.

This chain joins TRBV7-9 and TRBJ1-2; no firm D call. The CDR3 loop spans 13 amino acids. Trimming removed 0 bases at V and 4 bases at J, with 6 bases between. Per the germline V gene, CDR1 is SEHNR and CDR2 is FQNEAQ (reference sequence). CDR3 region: CASSLALSYGYTF. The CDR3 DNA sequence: TGTGCCAGCAGCTTAGCGCTCAGCTATGGCTACACCTTC.

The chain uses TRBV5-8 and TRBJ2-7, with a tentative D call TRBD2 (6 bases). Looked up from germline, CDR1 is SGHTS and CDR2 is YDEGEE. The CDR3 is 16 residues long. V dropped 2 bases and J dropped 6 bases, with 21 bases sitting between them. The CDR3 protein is CASSLGNSGEAGEQYF. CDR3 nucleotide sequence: TGTGCCAGCAGCTTAGGAAATTCTGGGGAAGCGGGCGAGCAGTACTTC.

CDR3 in DNA: TGTGCCAGCAGCTCCGTCGGACAGGGGCGCACAGATACGCAGTATTTT. Its protein product is CASSSVGQGRTDTQYF. V gene TRBV7-8 combines with J gene TRBJ2-3; 9 bases match TRBD1. This CDR3 has 16 residues. Germline V gene data show CDR1 as SGHVS and CDR2 as FQNEAQ. With V trimmed by 4 bases and J by 1 base, 6 bases remained unmatched.

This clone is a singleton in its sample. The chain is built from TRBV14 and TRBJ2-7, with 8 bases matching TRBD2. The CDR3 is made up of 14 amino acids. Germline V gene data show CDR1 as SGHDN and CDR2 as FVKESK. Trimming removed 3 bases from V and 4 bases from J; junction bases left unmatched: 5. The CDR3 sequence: CASSQLGLGYEQYF. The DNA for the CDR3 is TGTGCCAGCAGCCAGTTGGGACTAGGGTACGAGCAGTACTTC.

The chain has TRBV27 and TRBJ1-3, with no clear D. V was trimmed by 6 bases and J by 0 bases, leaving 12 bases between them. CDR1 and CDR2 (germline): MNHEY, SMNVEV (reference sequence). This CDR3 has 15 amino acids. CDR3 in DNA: TGTGCCAGCAGCGCTACGTTTCCCTCTGGAAACACCATATATTTT. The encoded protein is CASSATFPSGNTIYF.

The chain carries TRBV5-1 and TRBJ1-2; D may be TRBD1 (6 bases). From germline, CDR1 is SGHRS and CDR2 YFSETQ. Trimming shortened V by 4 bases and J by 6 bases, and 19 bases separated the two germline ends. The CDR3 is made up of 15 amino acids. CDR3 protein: CASSRSYGGQNGYTF. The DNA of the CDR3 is TGCGCCAGCAGCCGGTCTTATGGGGGCCAAAATGGCTACACCTTC. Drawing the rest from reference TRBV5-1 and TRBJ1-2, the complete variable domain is KAGVTQTPRYLIKTRGQQVTLSCSPISGHRSVSWYQQTPGQGLQFLFEYFSETQRNKGNFPGRFSGRQFSNSRSEMNVSTLELGDSALYLCASSRSYGGQNGYTFGSGTRLTVV.

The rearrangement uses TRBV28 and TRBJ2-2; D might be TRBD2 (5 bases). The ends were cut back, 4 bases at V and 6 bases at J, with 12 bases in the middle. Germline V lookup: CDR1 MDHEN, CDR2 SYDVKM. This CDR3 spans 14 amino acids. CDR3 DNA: TGTGCCAGCAGTTACCTACTAGATCCCGGGGAGCTGTTTTTT. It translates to CASSYLLDPGELFF.

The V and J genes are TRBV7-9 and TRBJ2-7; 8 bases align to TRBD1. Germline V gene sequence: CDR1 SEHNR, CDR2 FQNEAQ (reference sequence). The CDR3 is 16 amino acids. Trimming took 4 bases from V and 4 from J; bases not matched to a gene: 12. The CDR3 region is CASSSTSGGSVYEQYF. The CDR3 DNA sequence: TGTGCCAGCAGCTCGACCTCAGGGGGCTCGGTTTACGAGCAGTACTTC.

The DNA for the CDR3 is TGTGCCAGCAGAACAGAAAACACTGAAGCTTTCTTT. Amino acids: CASRTENTEAFF. The chain carries TRBV28 and TRBJ1-1; D gene ambiguous. Between the trimmed V and J ends, which lost 6 bases and 2 bases, there was a span of 7 bases. CDR1 and CDR2 from the germline V gene are MDHEN and SYDVKM. The CDR3 has 12 amino acids. Full variable domain (outside the CDR3, taken from reference TRBV28 and TRBJ1-1): DVKVTQSSRYLVKRTGEKVFLECVQDMDHENMFWYRQDPGLGLRLIYFSYDVKMKEKGDIPEGYSVSREKKERFSLILESASTNQTSMYLCASRTENTEAFFGQGTRLTVV.

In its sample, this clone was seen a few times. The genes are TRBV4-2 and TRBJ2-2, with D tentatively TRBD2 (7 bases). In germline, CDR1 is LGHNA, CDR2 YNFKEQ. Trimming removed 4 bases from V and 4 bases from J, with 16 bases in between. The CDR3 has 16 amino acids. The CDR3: CASSPYLGGATGELFF. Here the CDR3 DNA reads TGTGCCAGCAGCCCGTACCTGGGGGGGGCCACCGGGGAGCTGTTTTTT.

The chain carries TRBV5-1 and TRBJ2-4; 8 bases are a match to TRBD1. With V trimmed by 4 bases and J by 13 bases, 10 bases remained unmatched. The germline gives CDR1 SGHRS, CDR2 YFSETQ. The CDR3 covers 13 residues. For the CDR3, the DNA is TGCGCCAGCAGCCTTGCAGGGGGCGCCGGGCAGTACTTC. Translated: CASSLAGGAGQYF.

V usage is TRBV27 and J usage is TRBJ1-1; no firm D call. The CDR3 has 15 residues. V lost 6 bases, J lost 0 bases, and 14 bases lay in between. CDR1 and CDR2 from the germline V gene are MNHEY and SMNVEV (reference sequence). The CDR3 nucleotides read TGTGCCAGCAGGCGAGACGGGATGCTGAACACTGAAGCTTTCTTT. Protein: CASRRDGMLNTEAFF.

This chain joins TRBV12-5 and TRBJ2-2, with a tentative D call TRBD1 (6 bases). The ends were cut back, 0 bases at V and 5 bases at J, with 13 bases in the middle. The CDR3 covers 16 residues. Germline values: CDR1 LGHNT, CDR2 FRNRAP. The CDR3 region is CASGLVSGGVTGELFF. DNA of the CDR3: TGTGCTAGTGGTTTGGTATCTGGGGGCGTAACCGGGGAGCTGTTTTTT.

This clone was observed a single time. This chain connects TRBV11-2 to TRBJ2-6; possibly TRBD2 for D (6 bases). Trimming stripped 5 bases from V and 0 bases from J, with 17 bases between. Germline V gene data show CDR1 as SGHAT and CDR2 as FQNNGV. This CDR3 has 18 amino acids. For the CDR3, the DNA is TGTGCCAGCAGCCAGCTAGCACGCGGGGCCTCTGGGGCCAACGTCCTGACTTTC. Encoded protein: CASSQLARGASGANVLTF. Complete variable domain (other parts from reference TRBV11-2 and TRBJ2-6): EAGVAQSPRYKIIEKRQSVAFWCNPISGHATLYWYQQILGQGPKLLIQFQNNGVVDDSQLPKDRFSAERLKGVDSTLKIQPAKLEDSAVYLCASSQLARGASGANVLTFGAGSRLTVL.

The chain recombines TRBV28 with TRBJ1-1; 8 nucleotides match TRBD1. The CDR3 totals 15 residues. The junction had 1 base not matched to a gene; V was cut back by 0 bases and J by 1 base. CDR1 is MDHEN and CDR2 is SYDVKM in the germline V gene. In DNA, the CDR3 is TGTGCCAGCAGTTTATGGGGGACAGGGAACACTGAAGCTTTCTTT. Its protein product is CASSLWGTGNTEAFF. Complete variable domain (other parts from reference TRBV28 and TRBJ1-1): DVKVTQSSRYLVKRTGEKVFLECVQDMDHENMFWYRQDPGLGLRLIYFSYDVKMKEKGDIPEGYSVSREKKERFSLILESASTNQTSMYLCASSLWGTGNTEAFFGQGTRLTVV.